The clone carrying this T cell receptor beta chain was recorded a few times. Its cognate antigen is unknown. This sample was taken from a study of blood T cells in healthy people across ages. Notes on the study in general: Unsorted PBMC input precluded a conclusive naive versus antigen-experienced comparison. Per-million-T-cell TCR beta diversity fell roughly linearly with age.

A sample-barcoded 5' primer and a J-beta primer mix were used in a second PCR of roughly 7 to 12 cycles. TCRdb re-derived calls from the 5' RACE reads in MiXCR, one entry per CDR3 protein. There are roughly 500,000 distinct CDR3 sequences in the sample; 27% occur only once, and 15% to 20% lies in the top ten. Trimming took off 2 bases at V and 5 bases at J, with 10 bases between the two ends. CDR3 length: 13 residues. CDR1 and CDR2 (germline): MNHEY, SVGAGI. The source material was blood. The sequence came from a woman aged 70 to 79 in good health. The gene calls are TRBV6-5 and TRBJ2-7; D tentatively fits TRBD1 or TRBD2 (6 bases each). The CDR3 DNA is TGTGCCAGCAGTTACAGGGGGGTCGACGAGCAGTACTTC. Protein: CASSYRGVDEQYF.